This T cell receptor (beta chain) comes out of a study of memory CD4+ T cells and cytomegalovirus serostatus (dated by TCRdb to the late 2010s). Turning to the overall study: A total of some 33 healthy Belgian adults, of whom 9 were CMV seropositive and about 24 were CMV seronegative, were included in the cohort. The study sequenced CD4+ memory TCRbeta repertoires of a Belgian cohort with known cytomegalovirus serostatus to replicate a published TCR-based CMV serostatus classifier.

A FACSAria II was used to sort memory CD4+ T cells, defined as single viable CD3+CD4+CD8-CD45RO+ cells. To determine CMV serostatus, a Roche Elecsys assay was used that detects serum IgG against CMV pp150, pp28, p38 and p52. After thawing, total CD4+ T cells were enriched by positive selection with CD4 magnetic microbeads. The samples came from a different study that was designed specifically to examine the CD4+ T cell memory repertoire. Peripheral blood mononuclear cells were isolated and cryopreserved following standard operating procedures; serum was stored at -80 °C. CD3-PerCP (BW264/56), CD4-APC (RPA-T4), CD45RO-PE (UCHT1) and CD8-Pacific Orange (3B5) antibodies were used for staining, and non-viable cells were excluded with Sytox blue. Overall study results and their limits: For CMV serostatus prediction, a median bootstrapped AUC of 0.95 was reached with the original framework, and a median bootstrapped AUC of approximately 0.89 was reached with a US-trained random forest. Only CD4+CD45RO+ memory cells were sequenced, in contrast to the original study, in which naive and memory CD4+ and CD8+ populations were covered. Of about 180 previously reported CMV-associated TCRbeta sequences, about 72 appeared in the CD4+ memory repertoires, each in one to five individuals. The results were interpreted as suggesting that the CMV-associated TCR signature is largely present in the CD4+ memory repertoire. The original-framework classifier achieved a median bootstrapped AUC of 0.95 with a 95% CI of 0.76-1.00 on the Belgian cohort.

Measured from the cysteine to the phenylalanine, the CDR3 is 14 residues long. The only DNA kept is the CDR3, 42 bases in frame from the first base. Ends trimmed: V by 8 bases, J by 2 bases; bases unmatched to a gene: 4. CDR1 and CDR2 are drawn from the germline V gene: MDHEN, SYDVKM. The Quick-DNA Microprep Kit was used to extract genomic DNA from the sorted cells. Amplification of TCRbeta DNA was done with the immunoSEQ hsTCRbeta kit, following the protocol from the manufacturer. TCRbeta libraries were sequenced on an Illumina MiSeq instrument. In the authors' own workflow: Once out-of-frame sequences had been removed, a few million distinct TCRbeta sequences were left, which works out to an average of approximately 70,000 per individual. Each individual was scored according to the count of around 160 previously reported CMV-associated TCRbeta sequences and the total productive distinct TCRbeta count. A beta-binomial model was reimplemented in Python, and scikit-learn random forests with default parameters were trained on US cohort data. On the Belgian cohort, classifier performance was reported as the median AUC, along with percentile confidence intervals, across 10,000 bootstrap iterations. This is the immuneACCESS table as TCRdb keeps it, with only in-frame sequences that have V and J called. A part of the clones is gone; compared with another copy, unresolved V genes explain less than half, and the rest is unexplained. V, J and clone size are taken as reported in that table, and D and trimming were inferred from the DNA itself. The sample table records about 58,000 clones; approximately 81% of these occur just once. The biggest ten clones account for just under 0.5% of the sample.

Worth noting for this clone: Its antigen is unknown. Nothing much larger sits one base from this clone, and base qualities are not available.

This chain joins TRBV28 to TRBJ2-1, with 9 junctional bases fitting TRBD2. Sequenced: memory CD4+ T cells from blood. The receptor was derived from an adult in good health and CMV-seronegative. Some clones in this sample may be carry-over from other donors' samples. Here is the DNA: TGTGCCAGCCAGCTAGCGGGACCCTACAATGAGCAGTTCTTC. This codes for CASQLAGPYNEQFF. The full variable domain, with segments outside the CDR3 supplied by the reference TRBV28 and TRBJ2-1 proteins, appears as DVKVTQSSRYLVKRTGEKVFLECVQDMDHENMFWYRQDPGLGLRLIYFSYDVKMKEKGDIPEGYSVSREKKERFSLILESASTNQTSMYLCASQLAGPYNEQFFGPGTRLTVL.